Each of the 25 T cell receptor beta chains below was sequenced from the same sample in a study of technical replicates of blood from a few donors. Profiling relied on immunoSEQ multiplex PCR, and the TCRdb table lists in-frame clones only, not all of them. The repertoire includes tens of thousands of clones, 90% to 95% of them detected once, and approximately 0.35% sits in the top ten. The sequencing sample was made of T cells isolated from PBMCs. These receptors came from a human donor in good health.

The count of this clone is one. The chain is built from TRBV18 and TRBJ1-5; 9 nucleotides align to TRBD1. CDR3 size: 14 residues. Germline loops: CDR1 KGHSH, CDR2 LQKENI. V dropped 3 bases and J dropped 7; count of bases not matched to a gene: 4. CDR3 amino acids: CASSPGQGGQPQHF. The CDR3 DNA reads as TGTGCCAGCTCACCGGGACAGGGAGGACAGCCCCAGCATTTT.

This sequence joins TRBV9 and TRBJ2-7; 7 bases match TRBD2. The junction had 10 bases not matched to a gene; V was cut back by 0 bases and J by 7 bases. This CDR3 comprises 15 residues. The germline V gene encodes CDR1 SGDLS and CDR2 YYNGEE. The CDR3, as DNA: TGTGCCAGCAGCGTAGATACGCGGGAGATGCGGGAGCAGTACTTC. Protein sequence: CASSVDTREMREQYF.

This sequence joins TRBV9 and TRBJ2-1; D remains ambiguous. The CDR3 extends over 15 amino acids. The V end was cut by 0 bases, the J end by 2 bases, with 9 bases between. In germline, CDR1 is SGDLS, CDR2 YYNGEE. CDR3 sequence (DNA): TGTGCCAGCAGCGTAGGGTCGAGTCCCTACAATGAGCAGTTCTTC. It yields the protein CASSVGSSPYNEQFF.

This chain links TRBV27 with TRBJ2-1; perhaps TRBD1 as D (5 bases). The germline gives CDR1 MNHEY, CDR2 SMNVEV (reference sequence). The length of the CDR3 is 14 residues. V gave up 8 bases and J gave up 5 bases, with 16 bases separating them. The CDR3 here is CASFSPGLDNEQFF. The CDR3 nucleotides read TGTGCCAGCTTTTCCCCAGGGCTAGACAATGAGCAGTTCTTC.

J is TRBJ2-3 and V is TRBV7-9, with 9 nucleotides matching TRBD2. V shed 3 bases and J 6 bases; nucleotides not matched to a gene: 7. The CDR3 sequence is 15 residues long. Germline CDR1 and CDR2: SEHNR and FQNEAQ (reference sequence). Written as DNA, the CDR3 is TGTGCCAGCAGCTTTCTTAGCGGGAGTGGCGATACGCAGTATTTT. It yields the protein CASSFLSGSGDTQYF.

CDR3 in amino acids: CATSRRGTSGRSSSYEQYF. The CDR3 DNA follows: TGTGCCACCAGCAGACGTGGGACTAGCGGGCGTTCTTCCTCCTACGAGCAGTACTTC. The chain links TRBV15 to TRBJ2-7, with 12 nucleotides matching TRBD2. The V gene's germline CDR1 is LNHNV and CDR2 YYDKDF (reference sequence). This CDR3 is 19 amino acids long. Germline trimming cut 2 bases from V and 0 bases from J; bases unmatched to any gene: 11.

This chain connects TRBV6-6 to TRBJ1-5; D unresolved. The V gene's germline CDR1 is MNHNY and CDR2 SVGAGI (reference sequence). The CDR3 is 14 amino acids. Trimming removed 2 bases from V and 0 bases from J, with 5 bases in between. CDR3 nucleotides: TGTGCCAGCAGTTACAGGAGTAGCAATCAGCCCCAGCATTTT. Its protein is CASSYRSSNQPQHF.

V and J are TRBV14 and TRBJ1-5; D is unclear. The CDR3 has 13 amino acids. V lost 2 bases to trimming and J lost 5 bases, with 7 bases between them. CDR1 SGHDN and CDR2 FVKESK come from the germline V gene. CDR3 coding DNA: TGTGCCAGCAGCCAATCCGGGGATCAGCCCCAGCATTTT. It translates to CASSQSGDQPQHF.

V and J are TRBV7-3 and TRBJ2-1; 8 bases map to TRBD2. Germline CDR1 is SGHTA and CDR2 is FQGTGA. CDR3 size: 16 residues. Losses at the gene ends were 5 bases for V and 12 bases for J; bases not matched to a gene: 18. The CDR3: CASSLEERELGKGQFF. The CDR3 nucleotides read TGTGCCAGCAGCCTTGAAGAGCGGGAGCTGGGGAAGGGGCAGTTCTTC.

DNA for the CDR3: TGTGCCAGCAGCTTTACAGGGGGGGTTTTGGGCGAGACCCAGTACTTC. Encoded protein: CASSFTGGVLGETQYF. V and J are TRBV7-2 and TRBJ2-5; perhaps TRBD1 as D (8 bases). The CDR3 is 16 residues long. Germline CDR1 reads SGHTA; CDR2 reads FQGNSA. The germline V and J ends were trimmed by 3 bases and 5 bases, with 19 bases remaining between them. Filled out from reference TRBV7-2 and TRBJ2-5, the complete variable domain reads GAGVSQSPSNKVTEKGKDVELRCDPISGHTALYWYRQSLGQGLEFLIYFQGNSAPDKSGLPSDRFSAERTGGSVSTLTIQRTQQEDSAVYLCASSFTGGVLGETQYFGPGTRLLVL.

The V call is TRBV14, the J call TRBJ1-2, with D perhaps TRBD1 (5 bases). The germline V gene has CDR1 SGHDN and CDR2 FVKESK. CDR3 length equals 15 residues. Trimming took 1 base from V and 5 from J, leaving 14 bases between them. The CDR3 region is CASSQVGGNWYGYTF. The DNA of the CDR3 is TGTGCCAGCAGCCAAGTCGGGGGTAATTGGTATGGCTACACCTTC.

The chain employs TRBV5-1 and TRBJ1-1; D ambiguous. CDR3 length: 11 amino acids. The germline V and J ends were trimmed by 5 bases and 1 base, with 3 bases remaining between them. Germline CDR1 reads SGHRS; CDR2 reads YFSETQ. CDR3 sequence reads: CASSRNTEAFF. The CDR3 coding sequence is TGCGCCAGCAGTAGGAACACTGAAGCTTTCTTT.

This clone has just a few counts. The J gene is TRBJ1-4, the V gene TRBV27; D ambiguous. V was shortened by 7 bases and J by 8 bases, with 14 bases between the two germline ends. CDR3 length: 13 residues. Germline loops: CDR1 MNHEY, CDR2 SMNVEV (reference sequence). CDR3 nucleotide sequence: TGTGCCAGCACCTCGAGGGCCAGGGAAAAACTGTTTTTT. Protein sequence: CASTSRAREKLFF. The whole variable domain, filled in from reference TRBV27 and TRBJ1-4, reads EAQVTQNPRYLITVTGKKLTVTCSQNMNHEYMSWYRQDPGLGLRQIYYSMNVEVTDKGDVPEGYKVSRKEKRNFPLILESPSPNQTSLYFCASTSRAREKLFFGSGTQLSVL.

The gene calls are TRBV6-5 and TRBJ1-5; 9 nucleotides line up with TRBD1. Germline CDR1 MNHEY, CDR2 SVGAGI. The CDR3 spans 14 residues. V lost 4 bases, J lost 5 bases, and 3 bases stayed unmatched. The CDR3 loop is CASSLTGGHQPQHF. DNA for the CDR3: TGTGCCAGCAGTTTAACAGGGGGCCATCAGCCCCAGCATTTT.

This clone came up a few times. The rearrangement joins TRBV11-2 to TRBJ1-1, with D possibly matching TRBD1 (6 bases). The germline V gene has CDR1 SGHAT and CDR2 FQNNGV. The CDR3 is made up of 15 amino acids. V dropped 5 bases and J dropped 3 bases, with 16 bases sitting between them. The CDR3 region is CASSTRVQGYTEAFF. CDR3 coding DNA: TGTGCCAGCAGCACCAGGGTCCAGGGGTACACTGAAGCTTTCTTT.

This clone showed up just once. The chain links TRBV19 to TRBJ1-1; TRBD1 might be the D (6 bases). The germline gives CDR1 LNHDA, CDR2 SQIVND (reference sequence). The CDR3 loop spans 17 amino acids. V was trimmed by 5 bases and J by 0 bases, leaving 19 bases between them. CDR3 sequence (DNA): TGTGCCAGTAGTCAACCGGGACACCCTACACTGAACACTGAAGCTTTCTTT. It is translated as CASSQPGHPTLNTEAFF.

The V gene is TRBV30, the J gene TRBJ2-7; 7 nucleotides agree with TRBD1. The V segment lost 1 base and the J segment 5 bases; nucleotides outside the gene matches: 11. From germline, CDR1 is GTSNPN and CDR2 SVGIG (reference sequence). The CDR3 runs 15 residues. CDR3 nucleotides: TGTGCCTGGAGTGACCTCGGGACAGACTTTGACGAGCAGTACTTC. Protein sequence: CAWSDLGTDFDEQYF.

The chain combines TRBV29-1 with TRBJ2-2; 8 bases are a match to TRBD1. V lost 6 bases, J lost 2 bases, and 5 bases stayed unmatched. The germline V gene has CDR1 SQVTM and CDR2 ANQGSEA. The CDR3 contains 14 residues. For the CDR3, the DNA is TGCAGCGTCTCGCAGGGGGCTAACACCGGGGAGCTGTTTTTT. This sequence encodes CSVSQGANTGELFF.

V and J are TRBV5-4 and TRBJ2-7, with D possibly TRBD2 on 6 matching bases. The V end was cut by 3 bases, the J end by 2 bases, with 12 bases between. There are 14 residues in the CDR3. CDR1 SGHNT and CDR2 YYREEE come from the germline V gene (reference sequence). The CDR3 region has the DNA TGTGCCAGCAGCTCTCCCACGGGAGCCTACGAGCAGTACTTC. Amino acid sequence: CASSSPTGAYEQYF.

This clone has more than one count but fewer than ten. The genes are TRBV9 and TRBJ1-5; D might be TRBD1 (6 bases). Trimming shortened V by 3 bases and J by 2 bases, and 9 bases separated the two germline ends. In germline, CDR1 is SGDLS, CDR2 YYNGEE. This CDR3 has 14 residues. The CDR3 loop is CASSDRTGNQPQHF. The CDR3 region has the DNA TGTGCCAGCAGCGATAGGACAGGCAATCAGCCCCAGCATTTT. The full variable domain, rest sourced from reference TRBV9 and TRBJ1-5, is DSGVTQTPKHLITATGQRVTLRCSPRSGDLSVYWYQQSLDQGLQFLIQYYNGEERAKGNILERFSAQQFPDLHSELNLSSLELGDSALYFCASSDRTGNQPQHFGDGTRLSIL.

The CDR3 bases are TGTGCCAGCAGTGGCTACACTGAAGCTTTCTTT. Translated: CASSGYTEAFF. V gene TRBV27 combines with J gene TRBJ1-1; D is unclear. The V gene's germline CDR1 is MNHEY and CDR2 SMNVEV (reference sequence). Trimming removed 5 bases from V and 3 bases from J, with 4 bases in between. The CDR3 has 11 amino acids.

The chain employs TRBV6-6 and TRBJ2-7, with TRBD2 matching 13 bases. Germline CDR1 and CDR2: MNHNY and SVGAGI (reference sequence). The CDR3 is made up of 15 amino acids. The junction had 5 bases not matched to a gene; V was cut back by 6 bases and J by 3 bases. The CDR3 here is CASRGGLAGLYEQYF. CDR3 bases: TGTGCCAGCAGAGGGGGACTAGCGGGACTCTACGAGCAGTACTTC.

The J gene is TRBJ2-3, the V gene TRBV28; 12 positions agree with TRBD2. The length of the CDR3 is 17 residues. The V and J ends lost 3 bases and 2 bases, in that order; junction bases with no gene match: 6. Germline CDR1 reads MDHEN; CDR2 reads SYDVKM. As DNA, the CDR3 is TGTGCCAGCAGTTTGATGGGACTAGCGGGTTCCACAGATACGCAGTATTTT. Its protein is CASSLMGLAGSTDTQYF.

The genes are TRBV7-3 and TRBJ2-1; 10 bases are a match to TRBD2. From germline, CDR1 is SGHTA and CDR2 FQGTGA. V lost 5 bases to trimming and J lost 5 bases; unmatched junction nucleotides: 6. The CDR3 is made up of 15 amino acids. CDR3 in amino acids: CASSPLAGVNNEQFF. CDR3 nucleotide sequence: TGTGCCAGCAGCCCGCTAGCGGGAGTCAACAATGAGCAGTTCTTC.

The chain uses TRBV11-2 and TRBJ1-4; D remains ambiguous. V gave up 5 bases and J gave up 4 bases, with 11 bases separating them. Germline-derived CDR1 and CDR2 are SGHAT and FQNNGV. The CDR3 has 14 residues. The CDR3 DNA sequence: TGTGCCAGCAGCCTGGCGGTGAATAATGAAAAACTGTTTTTT. This translates into CASSLAVNNEKLFF.